The rows below give T cell receptor beta chains drawn from one sample of a study of lymphopenia after photon versus proton radiotherapy. The protocol was immunoSEQ multiplex PCR, while the TCRdb copy is restricted to in-frame clones and leaves out a portion. The sample has some 15,000 clones, approximately 83% seen once; the top ten hold approximately 30%. Here the sequenced sample was peripheral blood, taken from a patient treated with photon-based radiotherapy. The receptors shown here come from a man aged 50-60 years with gastric cancer. Both conserved end residues are part of each CDR3. The D gene is left open where the match is weak.

V gene	J gene	D gene	CDR3 protein	CDR3 DNA
TRBV15	TRBJ2-5	NA	CATSRDKGLFETQYF	TGTGCCACCAGCAGAGATAAGGGCCTCTTCGAGACCCAGTACTTC
TRBV6-5	TRBJ1-2	NA	CATRFDTGNYGYTF	TGTGCCACCCGATTTGACACAGGGAACTATGGCTACACCTTC
TRBV6-6	TRBJ1-6	TRBD1	CASSRGTGAALNPLHF	TGTGCCAGCTCCCGGGGAACAGGGGCGGCCTTGAATCCCCTCCACTTT
TRBV5-1	TRBJ2-5	NA	CASSLTGGQETQYF	TGCGCCAGCAGCTTGACAGGTGGGCAAGAGACCCAGTACTTC
TRBV18	TRBJ1-4	TRBD1	CASSRDSPTNEKLFF	TGTGCCAGCTCACGGGACAGCCCAACTAATGAAAAACTGTTTTTT
TRBV9	TRBJ2-1	NA	CASSPHGTNNEQFF	TGTGCCAGCAGCCCCCATGGGACAAACAATGAGCAGTTCTTC
TRBV10-3	TRBJ1-2	NA	CAISEGDTGGYTF	TGTGCCATCAGCGAAGGGGACACTGGCGGCTACACCTTC
TRBV7-6	TRBJ2-5	TRBD2	CASSGLAETQYF	TGTGCCAGCAGCGGACTAGCGGAGACCCAGTACTTC
TRBV19	TRBJ1-1	TRBD1	CASSPGQGTRNTEAFF	TGTGCCAGTAGTCCGGGACAGGGGACGCGGAACACTGAAGCTTTCTTT
TRBV6-1	TRBJ2-7	TRBD1	CASSEGPGGAYEQYF	TGTGCCAGCAGTGAAGGTCCAGGGGGCGCCTACGAGCAGTACTTC
TRBV6-6	TRBJ1-5	NA	CASSKDTNQPQHF	TGTGCCAGCAGTAAAGACACCAATCAGCCCCAGCATTTT
TRBV7-3	TRBJ2-5	NA	CASSFERQETQYF	TGTGCCAGCAGTTTTGAGCGCCAAGAGACCCAGTACTTC